The 17 T cell receptor beta chains listed next were all sequenced from one sample in a study of beta chain features in type 1 diabetes. Every bit of the isolated RNA underwent reverse transcription, so sequencing read expressed TCRB transcripts. Here immunoSEQ multiplex PCR was the method, and the copy in TCRdb shows in-frame clones only, minus some. Of some 410,000 clones listed, 9.5% to 12% are singletons. The sample consisted of naive CD4+ T cells from blood. These receptors came from a woman between 18 and 29 years old in good health.

The chain links TRBV4-2 to TRBJ2-2, with 12 bases aligning to TRBD2. Germline V gene lookup returns CDR1 LGHNA and CDR2 YNFKEQ. The CDR3 has 15 amino acids. J gave up 7 bases and V 2 bases, and 2 bases lay outside the gene matches. This CDR3 reads CASSQRTSGDGELFF. Here the CDR3 DNA reads TGTGCCAGCAGCCAACGGACTAGCGGGGACGGGGAGCTGTTTTTT.

This clone was counted between two and nine times. CDR3 in DNA: TGTGCCAGCAGCGTAGGAGCTAATGAAAAACTGTTTTTT. Translating it yields CASSVGANEKLFF. The rearrangement uses TRBV9 and TRBJ1-4; no clear D gene. V gave up 0 bases and J gave up 3 bases, with 3 bases separating them. The CDR3 has 13 residues. Looked up from germline, CDR1 is SGDLS and CDR2 is YYNGEE.

The chain carries TRBV10-3 and TRBJ2-7, with D hard to call. Trimming pared 5 bases from V and 0 bases from J, leaving 8 bases between. CDR1 ENHRY and CDR2 SYGVKD come from the germline V gene. The CDR3 is 13 residues long. The CDR3 region has the DNA TGTGCCATCAGTCAACCCCCCTCCTACGAGCAGTACGTC. Protein sequence: CAISQPPSYEQYV.

For the CDR3, the DNA is TGTGCCAGCTCACCTACAGTGAACACTGAAGCTTTCTTT. Amino acids: CASSPTVNTEAFF. This sequence joins TRBV18 and TRBJ1-1, with unresolved D. V was clipped by 3 bases and J by 0 bases, with 5 bases between them. There are 13 residues in the CDR3. Germline V gene lookup returns CDR1 KGHSH and CDR2 LQKENI.

The rearrangement uses TRBV7-9 and TRBJ1-2; D is possibly TRBD1 (5 bases). CDR3 size: 16 residues. The V end lost 2 bases, the J end lost 6 bases, and 19 bases lay between the germline ends. CDR1 is SEHNR, CDR2 FQNEAQ, per germline (reference sequence). The CDR3 nucleotides read TGTGCCAGCAGCTTAACCGGAGCAGGGATTTCTAATGGCTACACCTTC. Residues: CASSLTGAGISNGYTF.

This clone came up a few times. This chain uses TRBV18 with TRBJ1-6; 8 bases are shared with TRBD1. The V gene end was trimmed by 3 bases and the J gene end by 9 bases; junction bases not matched to a gene: 7. The CDR3 has 15 amino acids. Germline CDR1 reads KGHSH; CDR2 reads LQKENI. CDR3 sequence: CASSPGQGGGSPLHF. CDR3 coding DNA: TGTGCCAGCTCACCCGGACAGGGTGGTGGTTCACCCCTCCACTTT.

The genes are TRBV6-5 and TRBJ1-1; the D gene is possibly TRBD1 (6 bases). The CDR3 length is 13 residues. The V gene's germline CDR1 is MNHEY and CDR2 SVGAGI. The V end lost 6 bases, the J end lost 6 bases, and 14 bases lay between the germline ends. DNA of the CDR3: TGTGCCAGCAGCCTAACAGGGTGGGCTGAAGCTTTCTTT. Amino acids: CASSLTGWAEAFF.

V and J are TRBV19 and TRBJ2-1; 10 bases are shared with TRBD1. The germline V gene encodes CDR1 LNHDA and CDR2 SQIVND (reference sequence). V lost 8 bases to trimming and J lost 4 bases; unmatched junction nucleotides: 8. This CDR3 has 15 amino acids. CDR3 in DNA: TGTGCCAGTGAGACAGGGGGCGCGTTTTACAATGAGCAGTTCTTC. Amino acid sequence: CASETGGAFYNEQFF.

The V and J genes are TRBV6-6 and TRBJ2-3, with D uncertain. Germline CDR1 MNHNY, CDR2 SVGAGI (reference sequence). V shed 1 base and J shed 4 bases, with 12 bases lying between them. The CDR3 has 15 amino acids. This CDR3 reads CASSYFPETADTQYF. In nucleotides, the CDR3 is TGTGCCAGCAGTTACTTTCCAGAAACCGCAGATACGCAGTATTTT.

This clone showed up just a few times. The V and J genes are TRBV4-1 and TRBJ2-1; TRBD1 matches 7 bases. V dropped 2 bases and J dropped 2; count of bases not matched to a gene: 3. Germline V CDR1 and CDR2: MGHRA, YSYEKL. This CDR3 spans 15 amino acids. The CDR3: CASSQLGTAYNEQFF. The CDR3 nucleotides are TGCGCCAGCAGCCAACTCGGGACAGCCTACAATGAGCAGTTCTTC.

A few counts support this clone. The chain combines TRBV7-9 with TRBJ1-1, with a weak D call TRBD1 (6 bases). Germline values: CDR1 SEHNR, CDR2 FQNEAQ (reference sequence). V lost 2 bases and J 1 base, leaving 11 bases between the germline ends. CDR3 length: 15 residues. In nucleotides, the CDR3 is TGTGCCAGCAGCTTAATGACAGGCCCGAACACTGAAGCTTTCTTT. It codes for CASSLMTGPNTEAFF.

This clone appeared a few times. V usage is TRBV6-6 and J usage is TRBJ2-7, with D uncertain. Trimming took 3 bases from V and 7 from J, leaving 10 bases between them. Germline values: CDR1 MNHNY, CDR2 SVGAGI (reference sequence). The CDR3 is 12 amino acids. The chain's CDR3 is CASSYRAWEQYF. Written as DNA, the CDR3 is TGTGCCAGCAGTTATCGCGCGTGGGAGCAGTACTTC.

This chain connects TRBV7-9 to TRBJ2-5, with a tentative D call TRBD2 (5 bases). The CDR3 loop spans 14 amino acids. With 4 bases removed from V and 5 bases from J, the gap between germline ends came to 14 bases. The V gene's germline CDR1 is SEHNR and CDR2 FQNEAQ (reference sequence). The CDR3 nucleotides read TGTGCCAGCAGCTCGATGACTAAACGGGAGACCCAGTACTTC. Translating it yields CASSSMTKRETQYF.

As DNA, the CDR3 is TGTGCCAGCAGCGGGGACAGCCATCAGCCCCAGCATTTT. This encodes CASSGDSHQPQHF. The rearrangement links TRBV11-3 to TRBJ1-5; the match to TRBD1 covers 7 bases. The length of the CDR3 is 13 residues. With V trimmed by 5 bases and J by 5 bases, 3 bases remained unmatched. Germline CDR1 reads SGHNT; CDR2 reads YENEEA.

This clone appeared a few times. The chain is built from TRBV5-1 and TRBJ2-5; D is tentatively TRBD1 or TRBD2 (5 bases each). V lost 6 bases and J 5 bases, leaving 14 bases between the germline ends. The CDR3 has 13 residues. Germline lookup yields CDR1 SGHRS and CDR2 YFSETQ. In nucleotides, the CDR3 is TGCGCCAGCACCATCCGGGGCTTTGAGACCCAGTACTTC. Its translation: CASTIRGFETQYF.

This clone has a handful of counts. This chain joins TRBV4-1 and TRBJ2-5; 9 bases are a match to TRBD1. V was clipped by 3 bases and J by 4 bases; unmatched bases: 6. Per germline, CDR1 MGHRA and CDR2 YSYEKL. The length of the CDR3 is 15 residues. CDR3 amino acids: CASSHSGQGGETQYF. CDR3 DNA: TGCGCCAGCAGCCATTCGGGACAGGGAGGAGAGACCCAGTACTTC.

The rearrangement links TRBV30 to TRBJ2-1, with unresolved D. Germline loops: CDR1 GTSNPN, CDR2 SVGIG (reference sequence). Deletions cut 5 bases from V and 1 base from J, with 18 bases between. This CDR3 has 16 amino acids. The DNA for the CDR3 is TGTGCCTGGGGTGAAGTCACCGGGTTTTCCTACAATGAGCAGTTCTTC. It codes for CAWGEVTGFSYNEQFF.